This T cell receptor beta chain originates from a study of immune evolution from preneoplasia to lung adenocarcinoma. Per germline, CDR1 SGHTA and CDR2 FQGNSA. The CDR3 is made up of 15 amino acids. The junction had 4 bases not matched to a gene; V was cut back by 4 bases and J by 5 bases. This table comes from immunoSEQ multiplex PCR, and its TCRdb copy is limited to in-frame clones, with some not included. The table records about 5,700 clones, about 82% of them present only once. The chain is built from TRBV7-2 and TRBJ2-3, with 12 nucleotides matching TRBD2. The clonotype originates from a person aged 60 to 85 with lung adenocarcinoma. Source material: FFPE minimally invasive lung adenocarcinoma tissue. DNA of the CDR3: TGTGCCAGCAGCTCCGGGACTAGCGGGCTAGATACGCAGTATTTT. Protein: CASSSGTSGLDTQYF.